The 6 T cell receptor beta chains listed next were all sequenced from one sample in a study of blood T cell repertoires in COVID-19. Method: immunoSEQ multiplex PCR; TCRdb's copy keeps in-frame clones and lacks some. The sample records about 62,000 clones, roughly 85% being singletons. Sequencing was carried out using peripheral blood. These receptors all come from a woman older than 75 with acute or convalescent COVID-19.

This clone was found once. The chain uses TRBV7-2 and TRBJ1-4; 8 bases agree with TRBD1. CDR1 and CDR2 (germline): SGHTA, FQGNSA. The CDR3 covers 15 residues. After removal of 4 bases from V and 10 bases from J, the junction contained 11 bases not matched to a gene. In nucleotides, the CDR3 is TGTGCCAGCAGCTCTTCCGGGACAGGTGGAGGAAAACTGTTTTTT. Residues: CASSSSGTGGGKLFF. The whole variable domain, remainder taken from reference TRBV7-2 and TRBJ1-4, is GAGVSQSPSNKVTEKGKDVELRCDPISGHTALYWYRQSLGQGLEFLIYFQGNSAPDKSGLPSDRFSAERTGGSVSTLTIQRTQQEDSAVYLCASSSSGTGGGKLFFGSGTQLSVL.

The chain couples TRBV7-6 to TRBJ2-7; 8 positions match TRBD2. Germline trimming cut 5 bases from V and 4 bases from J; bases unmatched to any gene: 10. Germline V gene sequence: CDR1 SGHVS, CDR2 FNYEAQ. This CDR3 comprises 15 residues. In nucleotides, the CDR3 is TGTGCCAGCAGCGTAACGGCGGGGGGCCGGTACGAGCAGTACTTC. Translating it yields CASSVTAGGRYEQYF. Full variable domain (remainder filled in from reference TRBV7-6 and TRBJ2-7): GAGVSQSPRYKVTKRGQDVALRCDPISGHVSLYWYRQALGQGPEFLTYFNYEAQQDKSGLPNDRFSAERPEGSISTLTIQRTEQRDSAMYRCASSVTAGGRYEQYFGPGTRLTVT.

The CDR3 region has the DNA TGTGCCAGCAGCCGAATGAGGGTTCCCGGGGAGCTGTTTTTT. The encoded protein is CASSRMRVPGELFF. V and J are TRBV11-1 and TRBJ2-2; D is perhaps TRBD2 (5 bases). V lost 5 bases and J lost 6, with 13 bases in between. Germline CDR1 is SGHAT and CDR2 is FQDESV (reference sequence). The CDR3 is 14 residues long.

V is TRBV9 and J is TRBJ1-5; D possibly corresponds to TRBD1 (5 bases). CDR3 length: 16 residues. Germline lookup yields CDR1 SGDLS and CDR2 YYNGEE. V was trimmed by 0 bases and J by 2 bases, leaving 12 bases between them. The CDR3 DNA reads TGTGCCAGCAGCGTAGGCGGGACGGCAGGCAATCAGCCCCAGCATTTT. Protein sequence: CASSVGGTAGNQPQHF.

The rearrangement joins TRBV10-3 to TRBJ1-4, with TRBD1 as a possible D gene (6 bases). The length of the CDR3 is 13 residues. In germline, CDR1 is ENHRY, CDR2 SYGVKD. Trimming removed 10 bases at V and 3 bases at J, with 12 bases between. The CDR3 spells CATHRDANEKLFF. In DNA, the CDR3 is TGTGCCACCCACAGGGACGCTAATGAAAAACTGTTTTTT.

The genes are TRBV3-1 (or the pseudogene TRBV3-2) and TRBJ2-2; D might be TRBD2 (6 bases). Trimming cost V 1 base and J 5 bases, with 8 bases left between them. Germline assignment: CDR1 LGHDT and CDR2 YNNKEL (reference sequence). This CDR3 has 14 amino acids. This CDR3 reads CASSQVGGTGELFF. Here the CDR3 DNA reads TGTGCCAGCAGCCAAGTCGGAGGGACCGGGGAGCTGTTTTTT.